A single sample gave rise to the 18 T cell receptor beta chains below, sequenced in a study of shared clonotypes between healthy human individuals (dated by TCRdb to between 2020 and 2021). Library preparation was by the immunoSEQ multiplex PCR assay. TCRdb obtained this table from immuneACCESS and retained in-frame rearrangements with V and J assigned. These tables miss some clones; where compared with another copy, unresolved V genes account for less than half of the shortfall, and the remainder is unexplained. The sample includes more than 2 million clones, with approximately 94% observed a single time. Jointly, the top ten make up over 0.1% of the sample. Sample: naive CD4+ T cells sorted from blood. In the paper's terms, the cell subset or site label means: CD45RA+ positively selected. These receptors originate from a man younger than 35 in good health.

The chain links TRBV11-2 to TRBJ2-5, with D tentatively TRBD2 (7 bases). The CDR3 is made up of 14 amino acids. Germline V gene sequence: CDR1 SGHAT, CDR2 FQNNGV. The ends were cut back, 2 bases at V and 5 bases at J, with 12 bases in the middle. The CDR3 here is CASSLPGGGETQYF. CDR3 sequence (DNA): TGTGCCAGCAGCTTACCGGGGGGCGGGGAGACCCAGTACTTC.

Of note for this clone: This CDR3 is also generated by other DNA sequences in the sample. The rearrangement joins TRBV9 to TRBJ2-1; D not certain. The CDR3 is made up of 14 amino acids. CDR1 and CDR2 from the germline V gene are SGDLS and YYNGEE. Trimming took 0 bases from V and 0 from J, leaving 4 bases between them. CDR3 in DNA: TGTGCCAGCAGCGTAGGGTTCTCCTACAATGAGCAGTTCTTC. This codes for CASSVGFSYNEQFF.

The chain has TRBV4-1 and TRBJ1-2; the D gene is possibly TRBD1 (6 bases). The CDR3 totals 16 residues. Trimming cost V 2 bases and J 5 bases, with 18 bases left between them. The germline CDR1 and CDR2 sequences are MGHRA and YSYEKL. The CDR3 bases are TGCGCCAGCAGCCAACCCCGGCGGGGGCAACATTATGGCTACACCTTC. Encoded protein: CASSQPRRGQHYGYTF.

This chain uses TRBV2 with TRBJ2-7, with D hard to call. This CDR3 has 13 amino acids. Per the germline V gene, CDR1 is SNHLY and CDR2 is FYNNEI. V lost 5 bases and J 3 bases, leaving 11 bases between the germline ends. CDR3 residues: CASSPFINYEQYF. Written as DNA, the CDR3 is TGTGCCAGCAGTCCCTTTATAAACTACGAGCAGTACTTC.

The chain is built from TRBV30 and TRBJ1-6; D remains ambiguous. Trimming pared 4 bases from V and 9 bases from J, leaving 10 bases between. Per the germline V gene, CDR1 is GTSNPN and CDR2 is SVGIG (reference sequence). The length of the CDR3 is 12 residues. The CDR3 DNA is TGTGCCTGGAATTGGCGCTCTTCACCCCTCCACTTT. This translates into CAWNWRSSPLHF.

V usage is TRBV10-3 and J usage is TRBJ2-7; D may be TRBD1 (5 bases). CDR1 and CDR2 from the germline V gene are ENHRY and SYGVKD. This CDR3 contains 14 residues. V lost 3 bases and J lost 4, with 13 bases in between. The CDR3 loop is CAISEGAKLYEQYF. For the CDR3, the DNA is TGTGCCATCAGTGAAGGGGCGAAATTGTACGAGCAGTACTTC.

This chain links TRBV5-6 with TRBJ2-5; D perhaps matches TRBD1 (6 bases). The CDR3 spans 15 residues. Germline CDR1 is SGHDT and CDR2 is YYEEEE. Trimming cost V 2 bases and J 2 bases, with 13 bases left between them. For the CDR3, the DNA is TGTGCCAGCAGCTTTTGGGACACCTATCAAGAGACCCAGTACTTC. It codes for CASSFWDTYQETQYF.

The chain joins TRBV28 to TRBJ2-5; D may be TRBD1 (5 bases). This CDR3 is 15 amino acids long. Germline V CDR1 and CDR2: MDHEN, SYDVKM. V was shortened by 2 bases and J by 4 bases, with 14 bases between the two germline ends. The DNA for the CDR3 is TGTGCCAGCAGTTTAAATCAGGGAAGGGGAGAGACCCAGTACTTC. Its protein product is CASSLNQGRGETQYF.

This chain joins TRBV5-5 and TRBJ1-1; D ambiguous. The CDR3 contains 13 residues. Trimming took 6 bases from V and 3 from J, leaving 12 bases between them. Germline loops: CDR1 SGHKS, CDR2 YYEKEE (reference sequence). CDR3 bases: TGTGCCAGCATCCTCAGCATGGACACTGAAGCTTTCTTT. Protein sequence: CASILSMDTEAFF.

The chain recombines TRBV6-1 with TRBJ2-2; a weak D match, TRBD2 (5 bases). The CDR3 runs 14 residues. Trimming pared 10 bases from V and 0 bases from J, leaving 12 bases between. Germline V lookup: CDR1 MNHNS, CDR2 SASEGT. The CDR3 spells CATSPEANTGELFF. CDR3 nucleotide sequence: TGTGCCACCTCCCCGGAGGCGAACACCGGGGAGCTGTTTTTT.

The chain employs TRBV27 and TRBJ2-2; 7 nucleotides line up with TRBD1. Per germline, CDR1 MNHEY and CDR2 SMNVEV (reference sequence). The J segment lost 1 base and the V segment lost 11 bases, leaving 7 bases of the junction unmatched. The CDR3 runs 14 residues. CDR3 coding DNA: TGTGCCGCGAAGGACAGGTGGAACACCGGGGAGCTGTTTTTT. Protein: CAAKDRWNTGELFF.

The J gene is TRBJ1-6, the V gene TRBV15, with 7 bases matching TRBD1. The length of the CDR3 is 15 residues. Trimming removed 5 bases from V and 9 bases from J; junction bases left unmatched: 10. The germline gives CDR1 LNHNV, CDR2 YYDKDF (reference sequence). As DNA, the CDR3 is TGTGCCACCAGCGTTACTTCTGACAGGGTTTCACCCCTCCACTTT. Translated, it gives CATSVTSDRVSPLHF.

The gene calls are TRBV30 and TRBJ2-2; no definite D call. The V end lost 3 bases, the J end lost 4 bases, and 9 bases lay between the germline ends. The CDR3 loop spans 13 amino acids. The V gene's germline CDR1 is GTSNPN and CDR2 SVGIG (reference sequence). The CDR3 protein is CAWRPRSTGELFF. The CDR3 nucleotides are TGTGCCTGGAGACCCAGGAGCACCGGGGAGCTGTTTTTT.

The CDR3 nucleotides read TGTGCCAGCAGTATTCTACAGGGGGAAGAGACCCAGTACTTC. Translated: CASSILQGEETQYF. V is TRBV6-5 and J is TRBJ2-5; 8 nucleotides line up with TRBD1. The V gene's germline CDR1 is MNHEY and CDR2 SVGAGI. The CDR3 covers 14 residues. Trimming took 5 bases from V and 3 from J; bases not matched to a gene: 5.

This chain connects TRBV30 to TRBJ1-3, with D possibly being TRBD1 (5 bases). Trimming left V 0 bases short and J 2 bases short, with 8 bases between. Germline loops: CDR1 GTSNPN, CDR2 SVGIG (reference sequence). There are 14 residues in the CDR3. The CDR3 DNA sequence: TGTGCCTGGAGTGTAGGGGAAGCTGGAAACACCATATATTTT. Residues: CAWSVGEAGNTIYF.

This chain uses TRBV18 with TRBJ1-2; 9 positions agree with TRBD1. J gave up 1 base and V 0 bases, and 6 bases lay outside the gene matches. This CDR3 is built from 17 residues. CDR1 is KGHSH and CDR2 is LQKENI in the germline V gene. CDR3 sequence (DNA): TGTGCCAGCTCACCACCGACAGGGGGAGAGCGTAACTATGGCTACACCTTC. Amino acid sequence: CASSPPTGGERNYGYTF.

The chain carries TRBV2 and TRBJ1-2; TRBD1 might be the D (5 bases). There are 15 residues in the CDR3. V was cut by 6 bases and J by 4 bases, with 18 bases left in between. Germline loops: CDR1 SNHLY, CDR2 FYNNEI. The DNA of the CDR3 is TGTGCCAGCAGGGGGCTTAGGGCGCTGGGCTATGGCTACACCTTC. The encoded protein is CASRGLRALGYGYTF.

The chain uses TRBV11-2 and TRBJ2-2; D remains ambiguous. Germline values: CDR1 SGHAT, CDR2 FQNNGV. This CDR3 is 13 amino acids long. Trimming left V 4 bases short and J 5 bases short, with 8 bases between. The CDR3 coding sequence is TGTGCCAGCAGCTCCCGCATTACCGGGGAGCTGTTTTTT. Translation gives CASSSRITGELFF.